What follows are 25 T cell receptor beta chains derived from one specimen sequenced in a study of blood T cells in healthy people across ages. For the second PCR, which ran for roughly 7 to 11 cycles, a sample-barcoded 5' primer and a J-beta primer mix were used. TCRdb re-derived calls from the 5' RACE reads in MiXCR, one entry per CDR3 protein. In the table there are 600,000 to 850,000 distinct CDR3 sequences, about 42% of which are singletons. Material for sequencing was blood. The source of these receptors is a woman in her sixties or seventies in good health.

This clonotype has just a few counts. The chain has TRBV20-1 and TRBJ2-5; the match to TRBD2 covers 13 bases. J lost 2 bases, V lost 1 base, and 16 bases had no gene match. The CDR3 runs to 20 residues. Germline-derived CDR1 and CDR2 are DFQATT and SNEGSKA (reference sequence). CDR3 loop: CSARGGGTSGIPHRQETQYF. The CDR3 DNA follows: TGCAGTGCTAGAGGTGGAGGGACTAGCGGGATACCTCACAGGCAAGAGACCCAGTACTTC.

The rearrangement links TRBV30 to TRBJ1-5; 7 bases fit TRBD1. This CDR3 spans 12 amino acids. Trimming cost V 6 bases and J 7 bases; bases outside gene matches: 6. Per germline, CDR1 GTSNPN and CDR2 SVGIG (reference sequence). The DNA for the CDR3 is TGTGCCTGCCAGGGGGAGCGGCAGCCCCAGCATTTT. As protein: CACQGERQPQHF.

The CDR3 sequence: CSAPNPTTGGDEQYF. For the CDR3, the DNA is TGCAGTGCCCCGAACCCCACGACAGGGGGCGACGAGCAGTACTTC. V gene TRBV20-1 combines with J gene TRBJ2-7; 10 bases align to TRBD1. The CDR3 is 15 residues long. V gave up 6 bases and J gave up 5 bases; unmatched junction bases: 13. Germline V gene sequence: CDR1 DFQATT, CDR2 SNEGSKA (reference sequence).

This chain links TRBV7-9 with TRBJ1-1; D call uncertain. Germline CDR1 and CDR2: SEHNR and FQNEAQ (reference sequence). V lost 2 bases to trimming and J lost 1 base, with 8 bases between them. The CDR3 totals 14 residues. The CDR3 protein is CASSLIGPNTEAFF. The CDR3 coding sequence is TGTGCCAGCAGCTTAATAGGACCGAACACTGAAGCTTTCTTT.

This clonotype has more than one count but fewer than ten. The chain uses TRBV20-1 and TRBJ2-1; 9 nucleotides match TRBD2. The V gene end was trimmed by 5 bases and the J gene end by 6 bases; junction bases not matched to a gene: 2. CDR3 size: 12 residues. The germline V gene has CDR1 DFQATT and CDR2 SNEGSKA (reference sequence). The CDR3 is CSAQREVNEQFF. CDR3 DNA sequence: TGCAGTGCTCAGCGGGAGGTCAATGAGCAGTTCTTC.

This clonotype was detected only a few times. One end of the junction is discordant with germline, which a read error may explain. The chain links TRBV6-2 or TRBV6-3 to TRBJ2-7; TRBD1 matches 7 bases. Germline V gene data show CDR1 as MNHEY and CDR2 as SVGEGT. CDR3 length equals 15 residues. CDR3 DNA sequence: TGTGCCAGCAGCTACTCGACAGGGATCTCCTACGAGCAGTACTTC. Encoded protein: CASSYSTGISYEQYF.

CDR3 DNA sequence: TGCGCCAGCATGGTCGACCCGCACACAGATACGCAGTATTTT. Its translation: CASMVDPHTDTQYF. The gene calls are TRBV5-1 and TRBJ2-3; no firm D call. This CDR3 comprises 14 residues. V shed 6 bases and J shed 2 bases, with 13 bases lying between them. Germline V gene data show CDR1 as SGHRS and CDR2 as YFSETQ.

This clonotype was recorded a few times. This sequence joins TRBV28 and TRBJ2-1; the D gene is possibly TRBD2 (5 bases). Germline lookup yields CDR1 MDHEN and CDR2 SYDVKM. The CDR3 totals 13 residues. V was trimmed by 5 bases and J by 7 bases, leaving 12 bases between them. The CDR3, as DNA: TGTGCCAGCAGTGCGGGTAGGCAGAATGAGCAGTTCTTC. Encoded protein: CASSAGRQNEQFF.

This clonotype came up a few times. The chain combines TRBV28 with TRBJ2-7, with D unclear. The germline V gene has CDR1 MDHEN and CDR2 SYDVKM. Trimming removed 10 bases at V and 4 bases at J, with 8 bases between. The CDR3 is 10 amino acids. The CDR3 sequence is CATYLYEQYF. The CDR3, as DNA: TGTGCCACCTACTTATACGAGCAGTACTTC.

This clonotype has only a few counts. This chain joins TRBV9 and TRBJ2-3, with 11 bases that match TRBD1. The V and J ends lost 3 bases and 3 bases, in that order; junction bases with no gene match: 6. The CDR3 length is 16 residues. CDR1 SGDLS and CDR2 YYNGEE come from the germline V gene. CDR3 sequence (DNA): TGTGCCAGCAGCGACGGACAGGGGGCCTGGACAGATACGCAGTATTTT. Its protein product is CASSDGQGAWTDTQYF.

This chain connects TRBV20-1 to TRBJ2-2; the match to TRBD1 covers 7 bases. The trim removed 7 bases at V and 5 bases at J, leaving 16 bases unmatched. CDR3 length equals 16 residues. CDR1 and CDR2 from the germline V gene are DFQATT and SNEGSKA (reference sequence). The CDR3 spells CSVRRGGQKRTGELFF. CDR3 nucleotides: TGCAGTGTCCGAAGAGGGGGACAGAAGAGGACCGGGGAGCTGTTTTTT.

The chain is built from TRBV2 and TRBJ2-3; the match to TRBD2 covers 8 bases. This CDR3 contains 15 residues. Per germline, CDR1 SNHLY and CDR2 FYNNEI. J lost 2 bases, V lost 6 bases, and 7 bases had no gene match. The CDR3 sequence is CASSQEAGATDTQYF. Here the CDR3 DNA reads TGTGCCAGCAGCCAAGAAGCGGGGGCCACAGATACGCAGTATTTT.

This chain connects TRBV11-2 to TRBJ2-3; 7 positions agree with TRBD1. This CDR3 comprises 15 residues. The ends lost 2 bases at V and 2 bases at J; junction bases unmatched: 4. CDR1 and CDR2 (germline): SGHAT, FQNNGV. The CDR3 DNA is TGTGCCAGCAGCTTAACGGGACAGTTCACAGATACGCAGTATTTT. It yields the protein CASSLTGQFTDTQYF.

There are a few counts of this clonotype. This rearrangement joins TRBV6-2 or TRBV6-3 to TRBJ1-1, with TRBD1 matching 10 bases. Trimming cost V 0 bases and J 6 bases; bases outside gene matches: 7. Looked up from germline, CDR1 is MNHEY and CDR2 is SVGEGT. The CDR3 extends over 16 amino acids. CDR3 amino acids: CASSYSSGQGFPEAFF. In nucleotides, the CDR3 is TGTGCCAGCAGTTACTCTTCGGGACAGGGGTTCCCTGAAGCTTTCTTT.

The V gene is TRBV7-3, the J gene TRBJ1-6; 7 nucleotides align to TRBD1. V lost 5 bases, J lost 5 bases, and 9 bases stayed unmatched. CDR1 is SGHTA and CDR2 is FQGTGA in the germline V gene. The CDR3 contains 16 residues. CDR3 nucleotides: TGTGCCAGCAGCCCGACAGGGCCGGGCCATAATTCACCCCTCCACTTT. This encodes CASSPTGPGHNSPLHF.

CDR3 coding DNA: TGTGCCATCCGACAGGGTGGGAATGAGCAGTTCTTC. Amino acid sequence: CAIRQGGNEQFF. The gene calls are TRBV10-3 and TRBJ2-1; TRBD1 agrees at 7 bases. CDR3 length: 12 residues. Germline lookup yields CDR1 ENHRY and CDR2 SYGVKD. Trimming cost V 8 bases and J 7 bases; bases outside gene matches: 5.

The chain has TRBV12-3 or TRBV12-4 and TRBJ2-7; TRBD2 agrees at 11 bases. V lost 6 bases and J lost 4; bases outside the gene matches: 8. The CDR3 loop spans 15 amino acids. DNA for the CDR3: TGTGCCAGCAGCCACCCGGGACTAGCGGAGTACGAGCAGTACTTC. Translation: CASSHPGLAEYEQYF.

The chain combines TRBV27 with TRBJ2-4; TRBD1 matches at 9 bases. Germline CDR1 is MNHEY and CDR2 is SMNVEV (reference sequence). The CDR3 loop spans 16 amino acids. J lost 1 base, V lost 3 bases, and 4 bases had no gene match. The DNA for the CDR3 is TGTGCCAGCAGTTTTAGACAGGGGGGCGCCAAAAACATTCAGTACTTC. Translated, it gives CASSFRQGGAKNIQYF.

With respect to this clonotype: A single base separates this from a much larger clone, so it may be a read error. This chain links TRBV29-1 with TRBJ2-1; 9 bases are shared with TRBD1. Germline V gene data show CDR1 as SQVTM and CDR2 as ANQGSEA. There are 15 residues in the CDR3. CDR3 coding DNA: TGCAGCGTTGAAAACCCCGGGACAGGGTACAGTGAGCAGTTCTTC. It is translated as CSVENPGTGYSEQFF.

This rearrangement joins TRBV6-5 to TRBJ1-3, with a tentative D call TRBD1 (6 bases). Trimming shortened V by 0 bases and J by 0 bases, and 15 bases separated the two germline ends. The germline V gene encodes CDR1 MNHEY and CDR2 SVGAGI. The CDR3 contains 18 residues. CDR3 loop: CASSYSVWTANSGNTIYF. The CDR3 region has the DNA TGTGCCAGCAGTTACTCGGTGTGGACAGCCAACTCTGGAAACACCATATATTTT.

The chain recombines TRBV2 with TRBJ1-4; D is unresolved. With 1 base removed from V and 5 bases from J, the gap between germline ends came to 5 bases. This CDR3 comprises 13 residues. Germline-derived CDR1 and CDR2 are SNHLY and FYNNEI. The CDR3 DNA follows: TGTGCCAGCAGTGAAGACCAGAATGAAAAACTGTTTTTT. Translation: CASSEDQNEKLFF.

CDR3 nucleotide sequence: TGTGCCAGCAGTTACTCGCCGGGGGGGCACGGGGAGCAGTACTTC. Protein: CASSYSPGGHGEQYF. This sequence joins TRBV6-6 and TRBJ2-5; 8 bases match TRBD2. Germline lookup yields CDR1 MNHNY and CDR2 SVGAGI (reference sequence). This CDR3 has 15 amino acids. J lost 11 bases, V lost 0 bases, and 11 bases had no gene match.

This clonotype was counted at least ten times. The gene calls are TRBV3-1 and TRBJ2-1; D call uncertain. The CDR3 covers 15 residues. V gave up 8 bases and J gave up 0 bases, with 14 bases separating them. The germline CDR1 and CDR2 sequences are LGHDT and YNNKEL (reference sequence). The chain's CDR3 is CASRPGRSSYNEQFF. CDR3 bases: TGTGCCAGCCGGCCCGGTCGCAGCTCCTACAATGAGCAGTTCTTC.

V gene TRBV6-2 or TRBV6-3 combines with J gene TRBJ2-5; 8 bases align to TRBD1. The CDR3 contains 15 residues. V was clipped by 7 bases and J by 1 base; unmatched bases: 8. Germline V gene data show CDR1 as MNHEY and CDR2 as SVGEGT. This CDR3 is CASTGQGGVQETQYF. In nucleotides, the CDR3 is TGTGCCAGCACCGGACAGGGTGGAGTCCAAGAGACCCAGTACTTC.

This chain uses TRBV20-1 with TRBJ2-1; D assignment may be TRBD1 or TRBD2 (6 bases each). The closer fit of TRBJ2-7 to the DNA end suggests the J call may be wrong. Germline CDR1 reads DFQATT; CDR2 reads SNEGSKA (reference sequence). The CDR3 consists of 14 residues. The CDR3 sequence is CSAHRDFSYNEQYF. The CDR3, as DNA: TGCAGTGCTCACAGGGACTTCTCCTACAATGAGCAGTACTTC.